The present T cell receptor beta chain was sequenced within a study of tumor and adjacent non-tumor tissue in lung cancer listed by TCRdb under 2018. Regarding the research as a whole: Of the cohort, eleven to twelve patients had adenocarcinoma, 2 had squamous cell carcinoma and 1 had small cell lung cancer. The roughly 15 patients were aged about 31 to 85 years, included 10 men and 5 women, and had TNM stage I to III disease. Sequencing generated a total of 125,075,908 productive TCRbeta reads, averaging roughly 4.2 million reads per sample. The study compared bulk TCRbeta repertoires between lung tumor tissue and matched distant non-tumor lung tissue from over twelve lung cancer patients. Around 30 paired specimens, one tumor and one normal lung sample per patient, were profiled by TCRbeta CDR3 sequencing.

The CDR3, from cysteine to phenylalanine, totals 15 residues. Only the CDR3 DNA stays, 45 bases, in frame from base 1. Taken from the germline V gene (reference sequence), the CDR1 and CDR2 loops are DFQATT and SNEGSKA. What the study reported, not specific to this receptor: Because peripheral blood was not sequenced, the blood TCRbeta repertoires of the lung cancer patients in the study went unexamined. TCR diversity was significantly higher in younger patients, and greater tumor TCR diversity was associated with shorter overall survival and shorter disease-free survival. Neither the sequencing platform nor unique molecular identifiers are mentioned in the methods. Significantly higher TCR diversity (inverse Simpson) was observed in tumor tissue than in normal lung tissue (around 450 vs 150, P = 0.0075, Mann-Whitney U test). A significantly larger cumulative share of the repertoire was made up by the top 100 clones in normal lung than in tumor tissue. The cohort had only approximately 16 patients, and the authors noted that larger samples and more detailed clinical data are needed.

RNA was isolated from bulk, unsorted tissue, and RNA quality was assessed with a NanoDrop ND-1000 and an Agilent 2100. All donors had newly diagnosed lung cancer, had not received prior chemotherapy, and were admitted for thoracic surgery in China between August and November 2014. The study excluded patients who had received radiotherapy or chemotherapy before or who had another cancer at the same time. Pieces of surgical tissue measuring about 1-2.2 cm3 were kept in RNAlater solution and stored at -80 degrees C until use. Preparation of the library involved multiplex PCR. The sequencer listed for this sample is Illumina HiSeq 2500. TCRbeta libraries were constructed through three rounds of nested PCR with primers (Table S4) according to protocols modified from ARM-PCR. Before sequencing, PCR products of 200-500 bp were cut from the gel and purified using the QIAquick gel extraction kit. Processing in the source paper ran as follows. Trimmomatic was used to clean the reads, FLASH merged the cleaned reads into complete CDR3 sequences, and MiTCR assigned the sequences to V(D)J germline segments. Clonal diversity was calculated as the inverse Simpson's index using VDJtools. In-frame sequences lacking a premature stop codon were counted as productive reads. TCRdb trimmed public reads at Q25 via fastp, called clones via MiXCR and kept in-frame beta chains. Each CDR3 protein gets just one entry, which takes the most common genes and DNA from the rows behind it. TCRdb's processing, not the study's, gives the V and J calls here. This sample comprises about 200,000 distinct CDR3 sequences, over 55% of them detected only once. The ten largest clones take up roughly a quarter of the sample.

As to this clonotype: The clone's antigen remains unknown. No per-base quality is available; no much larger clone lies one base away.

What was sequenced was lung tumor tissue. The clonotype originates from a man in his sixties with non-small cell lung cancer. Recombination joined TRBV20-1 with TRBJ1-5; too little of a D gene remains to name it. The last part of the DNA fits TRBJ2-3 better; the J call may be wrong. The DNA sequence is TGCAGTGCTAGGAGGTCCGGCCATGGCAATCAGCCCCAGTATTTT. Its product reads: CSARRSGHGNQPQYF.